This T cell receptor (beta chain) was identified in a study of shared clonotypes between healthy human individuals (dated by TCRdb to 2019 to 2021). Regarding the complete study: Three men and two women, aged 18 to 49 years, made up the cohort. For each donor, CD4 naive and CD4 memory were each run on three plates, CD8 naive on two plates, and CD8 memory on one plate. Blood TCR repertoires of a handful of healthy adults were deeply sequenced to estimate repertoire size and the extent of clonotype sharing between individuals. Different laboratories and diverse techniques were used to prepare libraries and sequence TCR repertoires, to increase sequencing depth and limit assay-specific biases. Leukapheresis yielded between about 0.94 and 10 billion PBMCs per donor. What the research found in general, with its limitations: The small number of donors limited the genetic and exposure-history diversity represented. Pairwise subsampling led to the expectation that sequencing depth would affect the degree of clonotype sharing among donors. Estimated clonotype richness was generally larger for naive than for memory subsets. Approximately 4.8% of naive CD4, 3.5% of naive CD8, roughly 2.4% of memory CD4, and about 0.4% of memory CD8 clonotypes were shared across several donors. Compared with non-shared clonotypes, clonotypes shared by all four sorted-subset donors had higher generation probabilities. Sampling was restricted to blood, and TCR repertoires in tissues likely differ from the TCR repertoires found in blood. Incomplete sequencing was indicated by rarefaction of sorted-subset datasets, despite the large sequencing depth.

TCR CDR3 regions were amplified from genomic DNA by multiplex PCR using the deep immunoSEQ assay. For each cell subset, the extracted genomic DNA was distributed evenly across all wells of several immunoSEQ 96-well plates, and each plate served as one replicate. Each replicate PCR for sorted subsets received about 200 ng genomic DNA, equal to about 30,000 T cell genomes. The purified libraries were quantified using a Qubit 3.0 fluorometer, sized with a Bioanalyzer 2100, and then quantified again using the KAPA Library Quantification kit. Every immunoSEQ 96-well plate was sequenced on a dedicated single-read 150-cycle Illumina NextSeq 550 flow cell. The authors' analysis ran thus. The immunoSEQ output contained only junctional sequences without quality scores, so filtering could not match that applied to full-length reads. Sequences were annotated with PyIR, a Python wrapper for IgBLAST v1.9, and V/J genes and CDR3 were assigned using IMGT germline references. Reads with weak V/J assignments (E-value above 1e-6), missing CDR3, stop codons, out-of-frame junctions, or ambiguous translated residues were removed. V3J clonotypes were defined as sequences sharing the same inferred V gene, J gene, and CDR3 amino acid sequence. Percentage overlap between repertoires was calculated by dividing the number of shared unique clonotypes by the size of the smaller repertoire. RTK rarefaction, the Chao1 estimator, and Recon v2.1 estimates of unobserved clonotypes were used to assess repertoire richness. Generation probabilities for all TCRbeta clonotypes obtained by the gDNA method from a few donors were computed using OLGA. TCRdb re-hosts the immuneACCESS table, in-frame sequences only. Its copies lack some clones; in the studies checked, an unresolved V gene accounts for under half of them, and the cause for the rest is not known. That table supplies the V and J calls and clone size; D and trimming were determined from the DNA. Within this sample are around 2.1 million clones, with about 92% of them counted one time only. Around 1.7% of the sample goes to the ten largest clones.

CD8 naive samples consisted of CD45RO-negative cells that were positively selected for CCR7, yielding a CD45RA+CCR7+ population without TemRA cells. The donors were healthy, HIV-negative adults who had no recently reported acute infections or vaccinations. Every donor was a Caucasian adult residing in Nashville, Tennessee, USA. Blood was collected by leukapheresis, and PBMCs were isolated by Ficoll-Histopaque density gradient centrifugation and then cryopreserved in liquid nitrogen vapor phase. Purity and quantity of every magnetically sorted T cell population were checked by analytical flow cytometry. Each sorted fraction had its genomic DNA isolated and then quantified by UV absorbance on a Nanodrop 2000c. On this clone itself: Its antigen target is currently unknown. Base qualities are not recorded, but no much larger clone differs from it by a single base.

As encoded in the germline V gene (reference sequence), CDR1 is PRHDT while CDR2 is FYEKMQ. V is clipped by 5 bases and J by 1 base, and the sequence between their germline boundaries is 21 bases long. The CDR3, from cysteine to phenylalanine, totals 17 residues. Just the 51-base CDR3 DNA is kept, in frame starting at base 1. The sequence is built from TRBV13 and TRBJ2-7; the D region is possibly TRBD1 or TRBD2, each matching across 6 bases. The TCR was taken from a man between 18 and 29 years old in good health. Some clones in this sample may be carry-over from other donors' samples. The specimen sequenced was naive CD8+ T cells from PBMCs. The label giving this sample's cell subset or site can be read as: CD45RA+CCR7+. The CDR3 amino acid sequence is: CASSRLSGGLLSYEQYF. The DNA sequence is given as TGTGCCAGCAGCCGGCTGTCCGGGGGCCTTCTTTCCTACGAGCAGTACTTC.